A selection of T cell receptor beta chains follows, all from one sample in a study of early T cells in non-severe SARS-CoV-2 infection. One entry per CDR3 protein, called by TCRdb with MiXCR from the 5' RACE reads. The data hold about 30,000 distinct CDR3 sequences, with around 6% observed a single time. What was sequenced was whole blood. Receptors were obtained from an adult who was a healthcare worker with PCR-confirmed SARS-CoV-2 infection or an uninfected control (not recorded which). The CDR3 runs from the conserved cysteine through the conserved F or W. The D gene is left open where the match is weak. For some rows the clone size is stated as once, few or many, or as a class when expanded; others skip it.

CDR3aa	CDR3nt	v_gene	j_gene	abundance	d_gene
CASTVAGGGGEQFF	TGCGCCAGCACGGTAGCGGGAGGCGGGGGTGAGCAGTTCTTC	TRBV10-2	TRBJ2-1	many	TRBD2
CASRDRLAGGPDTQYF	TGTGCCAGCAGGGACCGTCTAGCGGGGGGTCCGGATACGCAGTATTTT	TRBV5-4	TRBJ2-3	few	TRBD2
CASSVGRGTDTQYF	TGTGCCAGCAGCGTAGGCCGAGGCACAGATACGCAGTATTTT	TRBV9	TRBJ2-3	few	-
CASSVPLAGLGKGEQYF	TGTGCCAGCAGCGTCCCGCTAGCGGGGCTAGGTAAGGGCGAGCAGTACTTC	TRBV7-9	TRBJ2-7	-	TRBD2
CASSLASGTSGRSSYNEQFF	TGTGCCAGCAGCTTAGCTTCCGGGACTAGCGGGAGAAGTTCCTACAATGAGCAGTTCTTC	TRBV7-2	TRBJ2-1	many	TRBD2
CSARDPRASTDTQYF	TGCAGTGCTAGAGATCCGAGGGCTAGCACAGATACGCAGTATTTT	TRBV20-1	TRBJ2-3	many	-
CATSGNTGELFF	TGTGCCACCAGTGGGAACACCGGGGAGCTGTTTTTT	TRBV24-1	TRBJ2-2	few	-
CASSPFRDNTGELFF	TGTGCCAGCAGTCCGTTCCGAGATAACACCGGGGAGCTGTTTTTT	TRBV11-2	TRBJ2-2	few	-
CASRQGFYGYTF	TGTGCCAGCAGGCAGGGATTCTATGGCTACACCTTC	TRBV12-3/TRBV12-4	TRBJ1-2	many	-
CASSPFLAASTDTQYF	TGTGCCAGCTCACCATTCCTAGCGGCTAGCACAGATACGCAGTATTTT	TRBV18	TRBJ2-3	many	TRBD2
CASSQRQGRDTGELFF	TGTGCCAGCAGCCAGCGACAGGGAAGAGACACCGGGGAGCTGTTTTTT	TRBV4-2	TRBJ2-2	few	TRBD1
CAISENSYTDTQYF	TGTGCCATCAGTGAAAACAGCTACACAGATACGCAGTATTTT	TRBV10-3	TRBJ2-3	-	-
CATSRVDRGRREQYF	TGTGCCACCAGCAGAGTGGACAGGGGGCGCAGGGAGCAGTACTTC	TRBV15	TRBJ2-7	once	TRBD1
CASRLAGGNEQFF	TGCGCCAGTCGACTAGCGGGGGGAAATGAGCAGTTCTTC	TRBV4-3	TRBJ2-1	many	TRBD2
CASSYSGQNGYTF	TGTGCCAGCAGTTACTCGGGGCAGAATGGCTACACCTTC	TRBV6-2/TRBV6-3	TRBJ1-2	many	-
CASSPGRISGNEQFF	TGTGCCAGCAGCCCGGGTAGGATCTCGGGCAATGAGCAGTTCTTC	TRBV9	TRBJ2-1	many	-
CASSPSGHPEFEQFF	TGTGCCAGCAGCCCTAGTGGTCATCCGGAGTTTGAGCAGTTCTTC	TRBV6-2/TRBV6-3	TRBJ2-1	many	-
CASRGPMNTGELFF	TGTGCCAGCAGGGGACCGATGAACACCGGGGAGCTGTTTTTT	TRBV12-3/TRBV12-4	TRBJ2-2	medium-sized	-
CSARVGVPNYGYTF	TGCAGTGCTAGAGTAGGGGTACCGAACTATGGCTACACCTTC	TRBV20-1	TRBJ1-2	many	-
CSARLSSYEQYF	TGCAGTGCTAGATTAAGCTCCTACGAGCAGTACTTC	TRBV20-1	TRBJ2-7	many	-
CASSREGAYGYTF	TGTGCCAGCAGCCGCGAAGGGGCCTATGGCTACACCTTC	TRBV3-1	TRBJ1-2	-	-
CASSPLGNEQFF	TGTGCCAGCAGCCCCCTAGGGAATGAGCAGTTCTTC	TRBV7-9	TRBJ2-1	medium-sized	-
CASRAPGQAYNEQFF	TGTGCCAGTAGAGCCCCGGGACAGGCCTACAATGAGCAGTTCTTC	TRBV19	TRBJ2-1	many	TRBD1
CSVTTGQPYNEQFF	TGCAGTGTCACTACAGGGCAGCCCTACAATGAGCAGTTCTTC	TRBV20-1	TRBJ2-1	many	-
CAFLTPGQELFF	TGTGCCTTCCTTACTCCGGGACAGGAGCTGTTTTTT	TRBV30	TRBJ2-2	few	-
CASSPGSYQPQHF	TGTGCCAGCTCACCGGGGAGCTATCAGCCCCAGCATTTT	TRBV25-1	TRBJ1-5	many	-
CASSDRGNYGYTF	TGTGCCAGTTCGGACAGGGGGAACTATGGCTACACCTTC	TRBV19	TRBJ1-2	many	TRBD1
CASSFRLAGEGGELFF	TGTGCCAGCAGCTTTCGGCTAGCGGGGGAGGGAGGGGAGCTGTTTTTT	TRBV11-2	TRBJ2-2	many	TRBD2
CASSARTGASTEAFF	TGTGCCAGCAGTGCCAGGACAGGGGCTTCCACTGAAGCTTTCTTT	TRBV12-3/TRBV12-4	TRBJ1-1	many	TRBD1
CASSLASSATYEQYF	TGTGCCAGCAGCTTAGCGTCGAGCGCCACCTACGAGCAGTACTTC	TRBV7-8	TRBJ2-7	few	-
CASSSAGVEETQYF	TGTGCCAGCAGTAGCGCGGGAGTTGAAGAGACCCAGTACTTC	TRBV12-3/TRBV12-4	TRBJ2-5	many	TRBD2
CASSIDKNQPQHF	TGTGCCAGCAGCATCGACAAAAATCAGCCCCAGCATTTT	TRBV7-3	TRBJ1-5	-	-
CASSLVGVKDYGYTF	TGCGCCAGCAGCTTGGTGGGGGTAAAGGACTATGGCTACACCTTC	TRBV5-1	TRBJ1-2	many	-
CASSFPPTDTQYF	TGTGCCAGCAGCTTCCCCCCCACAGATACGCAGTATTTT	TRBV5-5	TRBJ2-3	many	-
CASSARLAGDRDTQYF	TGTGCCAGTAGTGCCCGACTAGCGGGGGATCGAGATACGCAGTATTTT	TRBV19	TRBJ2-3	few	TRBD2
CSAWGQGGYGYTF	TGCAGTGCCTGGGGACAGGGGGGCTATGGCTACACCTTC	TRBV20-1	TRBJ1-2	many	TRBD1
CASSDSRQGAYNEQFF	TGTGCCAGCAGTGACTCTAGACAGGGGGCCTACAATGAGCAGTTCTTC	TRBV6-4	TRBJ2-1	many	TRBD1
CASSDPSGGASDTQYF	TGTGCCAGCAGCGACCCTAGCGGGGGGGCCTCGGATACGCAGTATTTT	TRBV9	TRBJ2-3	many	TRBD2
CTSSIGEGIDTEAFF	TGTACCAGCAGCATAGGCGAGGGGATAGACACTGAAGCTTTCTTT	TRBV21-1	TRBJ1-1	-	-